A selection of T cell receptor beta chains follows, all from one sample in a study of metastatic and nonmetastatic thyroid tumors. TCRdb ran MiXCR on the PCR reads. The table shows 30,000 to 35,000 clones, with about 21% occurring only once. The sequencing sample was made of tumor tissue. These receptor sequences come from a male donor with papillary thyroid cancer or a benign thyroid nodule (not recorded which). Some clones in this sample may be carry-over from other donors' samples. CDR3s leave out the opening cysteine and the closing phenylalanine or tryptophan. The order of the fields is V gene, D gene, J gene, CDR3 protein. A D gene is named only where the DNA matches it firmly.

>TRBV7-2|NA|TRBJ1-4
ASGARAGSEKLF
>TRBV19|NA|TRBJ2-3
ASSIAAVGTDTQY
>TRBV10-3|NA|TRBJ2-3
AISEQGPTQY
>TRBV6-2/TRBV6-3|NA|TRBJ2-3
ASSYSASTGFTDTQY
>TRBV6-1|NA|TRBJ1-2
ASSPGANYGYT
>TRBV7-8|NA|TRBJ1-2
ASSLDPRNYGYT
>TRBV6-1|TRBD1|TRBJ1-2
ASKRDRTNYGYT
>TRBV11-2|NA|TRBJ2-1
ASSLCGPKIPYNEQF
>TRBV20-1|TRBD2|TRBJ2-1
SASASGSNEQF
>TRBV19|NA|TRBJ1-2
ASKREGYT
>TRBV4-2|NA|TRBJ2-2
ASSHPGASENTGELF
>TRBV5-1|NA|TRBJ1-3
ASSYGGVENTIY
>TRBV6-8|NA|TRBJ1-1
ASSYSNFEAF
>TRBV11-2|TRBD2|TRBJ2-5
ASSRGTSSGETQY
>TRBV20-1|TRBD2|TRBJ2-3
SARKGLAGGSYTDTQY
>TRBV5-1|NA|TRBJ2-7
ASSLQGGYEQY
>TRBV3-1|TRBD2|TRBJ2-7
ASSEGLAGEQY
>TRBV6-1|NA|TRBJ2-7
ASTRGLTYEQY
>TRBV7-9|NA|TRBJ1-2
ASSVGGSYT
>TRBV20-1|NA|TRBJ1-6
SARAGPDSPLH
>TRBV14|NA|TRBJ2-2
ASSRVADYTGELF
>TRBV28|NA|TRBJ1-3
ASSLQFDTIY
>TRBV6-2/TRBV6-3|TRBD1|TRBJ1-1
ASRGQLDTEAF
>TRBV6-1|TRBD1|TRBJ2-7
ASRDTGATYEQY
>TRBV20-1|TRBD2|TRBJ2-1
SAAGLAGDEQF
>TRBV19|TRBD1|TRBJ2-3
ASRDRVTDTQY
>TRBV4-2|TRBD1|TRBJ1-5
AGSQETGGGQPQH
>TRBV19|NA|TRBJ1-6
ASSGGGQNSPLH
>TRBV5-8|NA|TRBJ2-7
ASSLCGTHDYEQY